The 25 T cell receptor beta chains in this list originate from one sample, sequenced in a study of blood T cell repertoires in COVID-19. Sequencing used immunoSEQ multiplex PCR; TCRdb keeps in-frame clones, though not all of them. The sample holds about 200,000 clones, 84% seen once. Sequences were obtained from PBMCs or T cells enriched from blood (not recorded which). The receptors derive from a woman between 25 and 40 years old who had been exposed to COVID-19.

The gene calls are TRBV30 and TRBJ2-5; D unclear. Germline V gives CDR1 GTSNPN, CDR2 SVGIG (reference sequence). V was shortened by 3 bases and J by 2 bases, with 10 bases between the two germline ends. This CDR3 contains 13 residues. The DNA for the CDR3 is TGTGCCTGGAGCAGAGGCCTTCAAGAGACCCAGTACTTC. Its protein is CAWSRGLQETQYF.

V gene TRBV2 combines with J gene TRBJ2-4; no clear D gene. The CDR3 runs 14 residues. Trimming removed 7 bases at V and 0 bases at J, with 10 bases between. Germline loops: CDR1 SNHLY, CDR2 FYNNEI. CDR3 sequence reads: CASTGRRAKNIQYF. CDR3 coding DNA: TGTGCCAGCACAGGCAGAAGAGCCAAAAACATTCAGTACTTC. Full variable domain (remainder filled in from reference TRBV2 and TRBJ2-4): EPEVTQTPSHQVTQMGQEVILRCVPISNHLYFYWYRQILGQKVEFLVSFYNNEISEKSEIFDDQFSVERPDGSNFTLKIRSTKLEDSAMYFCASTGRRAKNIQYFGAGTRLSVL.

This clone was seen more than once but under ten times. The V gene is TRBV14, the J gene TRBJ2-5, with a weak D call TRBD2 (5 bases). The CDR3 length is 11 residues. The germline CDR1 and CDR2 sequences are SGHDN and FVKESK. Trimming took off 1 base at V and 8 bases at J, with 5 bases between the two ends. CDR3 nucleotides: TGTGCCAGCAGCCAAGGGACTACCCAGTACTTC. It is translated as CASSQGTTQYF.

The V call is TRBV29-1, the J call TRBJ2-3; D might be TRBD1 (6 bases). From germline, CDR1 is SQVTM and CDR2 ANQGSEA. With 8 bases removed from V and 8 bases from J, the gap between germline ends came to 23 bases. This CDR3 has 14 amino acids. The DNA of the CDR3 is TGCAGCATCCGAGGGGGATCGGAGGTGTCTACGCAGTATTTT. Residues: CSIRGGSEVSTQYF.

The CDR3 region has the DNA TGTGCCAGCAGTTTCGGCGGCAGTGAAGCTTTCTTT. It codes for CASSFGGSEAFF. The chain joins TRBV12-3 or TRBV12-4 to TRBJ1-1, with unresolved D. The CDR3 runs 12 residues. The V end was cut by 3 bases, the J end by 7 bases, with 9 bases between.

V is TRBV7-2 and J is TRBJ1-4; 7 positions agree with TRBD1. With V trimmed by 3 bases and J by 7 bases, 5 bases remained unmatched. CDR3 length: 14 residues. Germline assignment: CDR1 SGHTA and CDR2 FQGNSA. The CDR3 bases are TGTGCCAGCAGCTTTTTAAGGGGGCGTGAAAAACTGTTTTTT. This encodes CASSFLRGREKLFF.

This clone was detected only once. CDR3 bases: TGTGCCGTAAGGACTAGCGGGGGGGCAAGTACCGGGGAGCTGTTTTTT. It translates to CAVRTSGGASTGELFF. This chain links TRBV2 with TRBJ2-2; 15 bases are shared with TRBD2. Germline CDR1 and CDR2: SNHLY and FYNNEI. V lost 11 bases, J lost 5 bases, and 9 bases stayed unmatched. CDR3 size: 16 residues.

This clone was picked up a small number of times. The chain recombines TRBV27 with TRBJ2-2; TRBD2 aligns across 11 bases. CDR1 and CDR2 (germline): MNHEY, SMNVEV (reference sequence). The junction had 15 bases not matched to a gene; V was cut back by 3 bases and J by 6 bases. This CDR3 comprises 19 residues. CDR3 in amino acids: CASSFHGSGGAFAAGELFF. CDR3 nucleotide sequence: TGTGCCAGCAGTTTTCATGGTAGCGGGGGGGCGTTCGCCGCCGGGGAGCTGTTTTTT.

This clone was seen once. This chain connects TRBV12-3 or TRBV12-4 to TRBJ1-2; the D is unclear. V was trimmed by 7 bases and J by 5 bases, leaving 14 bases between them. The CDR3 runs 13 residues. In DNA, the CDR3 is TGTGCCAGCACCCTCTCGGCAGGATATGGCTACACCTTC. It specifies CASTLSAGYGYTF.

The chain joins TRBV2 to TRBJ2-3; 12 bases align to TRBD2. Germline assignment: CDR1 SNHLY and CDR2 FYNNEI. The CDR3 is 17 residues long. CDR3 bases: TGTGCTCCCGCCGGGGCTAGCGGGGGGGCCAGCACAGATACGCAGTATTTT. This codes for CAPAGASGGASTDTQYF.

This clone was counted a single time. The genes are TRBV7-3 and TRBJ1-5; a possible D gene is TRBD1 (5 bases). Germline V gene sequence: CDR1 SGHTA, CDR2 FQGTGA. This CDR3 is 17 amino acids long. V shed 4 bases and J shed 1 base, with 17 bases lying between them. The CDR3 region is CASSSEGGAVSNQPQHF. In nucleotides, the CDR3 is TGTGCCAGCAGCTCTGAAGGAGGGGCCGTCAGCAATCAGCCCCAGCATTTT.

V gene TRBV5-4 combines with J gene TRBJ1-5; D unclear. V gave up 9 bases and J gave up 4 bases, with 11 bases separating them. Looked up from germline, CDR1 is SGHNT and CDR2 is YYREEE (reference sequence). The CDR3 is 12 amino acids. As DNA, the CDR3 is TGTGCCACCCTGGCCCGAAATCAGCCCCAGCATTTT. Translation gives CATLARNQPQHF.

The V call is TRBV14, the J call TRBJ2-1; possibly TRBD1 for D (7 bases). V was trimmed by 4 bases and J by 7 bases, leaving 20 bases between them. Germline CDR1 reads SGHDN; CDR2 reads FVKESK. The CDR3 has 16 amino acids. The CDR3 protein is CASSPSGQGVWNEQFF. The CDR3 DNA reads TGTGCCAGCAGCCCCAGCGGGCAGGGGGTTTGGAATGAGCAGTTCTTC.

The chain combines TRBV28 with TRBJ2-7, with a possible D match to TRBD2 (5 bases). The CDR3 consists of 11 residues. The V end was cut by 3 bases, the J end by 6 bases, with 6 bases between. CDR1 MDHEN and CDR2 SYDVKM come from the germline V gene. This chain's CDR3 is CASSFRGEQYF. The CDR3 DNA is TGTGCCAGCAGTTTCCGGGGCGAGCAGTACTTC. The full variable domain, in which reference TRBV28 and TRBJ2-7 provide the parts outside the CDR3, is DVKVTQSSRYLVKRTGEKVFLECVQDMDHENMFWYRQDPGLGLRLIYFSYDVKMKEKGDIPEGYSVSREKKERFSLILESASTNQTSMYLCASSFRGEQYFGPGTRLTVT.

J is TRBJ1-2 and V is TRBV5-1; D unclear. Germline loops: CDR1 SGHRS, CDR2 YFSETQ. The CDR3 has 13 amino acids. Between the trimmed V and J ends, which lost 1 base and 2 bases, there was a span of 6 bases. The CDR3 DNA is TGCGCCAGCAGCTTGCGGGAAAACTATGGCTACACCTTC. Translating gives CASSLRENYGYTF.

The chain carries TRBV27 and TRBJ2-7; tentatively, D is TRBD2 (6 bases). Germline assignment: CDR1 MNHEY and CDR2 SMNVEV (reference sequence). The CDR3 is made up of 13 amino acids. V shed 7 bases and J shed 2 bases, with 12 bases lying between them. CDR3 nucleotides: TGTGCCAGCATGCCGGGGACTGCCTACGAGCAGTACTTC. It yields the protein CASMPGTAYEQYF.

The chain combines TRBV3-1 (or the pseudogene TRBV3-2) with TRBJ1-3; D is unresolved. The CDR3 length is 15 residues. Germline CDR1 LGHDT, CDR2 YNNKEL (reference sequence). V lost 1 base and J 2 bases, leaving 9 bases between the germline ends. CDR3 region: CASSQVRGPGNTIYF. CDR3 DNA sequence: TGTGCCAGCAGCCAAGTAAGAGGGCCTGGAAACACCATATATTTT.

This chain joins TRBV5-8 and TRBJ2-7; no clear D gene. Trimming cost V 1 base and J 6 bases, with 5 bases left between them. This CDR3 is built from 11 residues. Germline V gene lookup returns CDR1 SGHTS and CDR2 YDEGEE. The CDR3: CASSLSGEQYF. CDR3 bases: TGTGCCAGCAGCTTGTCGGGCGAGCAGTACTTC.

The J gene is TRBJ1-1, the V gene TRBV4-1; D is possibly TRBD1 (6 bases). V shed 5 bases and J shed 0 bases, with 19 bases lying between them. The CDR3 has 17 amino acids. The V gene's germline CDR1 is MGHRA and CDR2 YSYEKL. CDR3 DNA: TGCGCCAGCAGCGCAGGAGGGGGGGAGGCGATGAACACTGAAGCTTTCTTT. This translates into CASSAGGGEAMNTEAFF.

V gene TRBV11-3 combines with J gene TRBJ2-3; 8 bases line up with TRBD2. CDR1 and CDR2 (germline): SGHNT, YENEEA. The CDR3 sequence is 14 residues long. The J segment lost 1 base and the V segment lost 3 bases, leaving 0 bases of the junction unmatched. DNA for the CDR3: TGTGCCAGCAGCTTGACTAGCGGCACAGATACGCAGTATTTT. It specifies CASSLTSGTDTQYF.

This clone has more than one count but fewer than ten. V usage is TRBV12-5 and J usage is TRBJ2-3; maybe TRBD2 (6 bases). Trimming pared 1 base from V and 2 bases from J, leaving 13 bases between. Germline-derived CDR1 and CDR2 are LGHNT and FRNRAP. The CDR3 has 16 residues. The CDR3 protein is CASGLGNRDFTDTQYF. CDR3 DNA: TGTGCTAGTGGTTTGGGAAACCGGGACTTCACAGATACGCAGTATTTT. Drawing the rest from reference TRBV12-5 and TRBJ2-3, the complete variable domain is DARVTQTPRHKVTEMGQEVTMRCQPILGHNTVFWYRQTMMQGLELLAYFRNRAPLDDSGMPKDRFSAEMPDATLATLKIQPSEPRDSAVYFCASGLGNRDFTDTQYFGPGTRLTVL.

As DNA, the CDR3 is TGTGCCAGCACCACCCAGTGGTCTGGGGCCAACGTCCTGACTTTC. Its protein product is CASTTQWSGANVLTF. This chain joins TRBV6-5 and TRBJ2-6; no reliable D call. Germline CDR1 MNHEY, CDR2 SVGAGI. The CDR3 length is 15 residues. V lost 7 bases and J lost 1, with 11 bases in between.

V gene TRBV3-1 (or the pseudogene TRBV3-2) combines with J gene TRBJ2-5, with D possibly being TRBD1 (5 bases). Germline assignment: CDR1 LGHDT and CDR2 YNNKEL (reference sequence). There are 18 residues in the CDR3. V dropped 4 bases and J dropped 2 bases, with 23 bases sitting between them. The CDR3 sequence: CASSLHSFGAKSQETQYF. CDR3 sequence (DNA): TGTGCCAGCAGCCTACATTCATTTGGGGCAAAATCTCAAGAGACCCAGTACTTC.

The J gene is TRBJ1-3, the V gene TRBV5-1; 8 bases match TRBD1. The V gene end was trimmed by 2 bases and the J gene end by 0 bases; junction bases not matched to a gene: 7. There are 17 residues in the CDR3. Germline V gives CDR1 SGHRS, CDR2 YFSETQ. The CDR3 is CASSLKDRDGSGNTIYF. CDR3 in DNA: TGCGCCAGCAGCTTAAAGGACAGGGACGGCTCTGGAAACACCATATATTTT.

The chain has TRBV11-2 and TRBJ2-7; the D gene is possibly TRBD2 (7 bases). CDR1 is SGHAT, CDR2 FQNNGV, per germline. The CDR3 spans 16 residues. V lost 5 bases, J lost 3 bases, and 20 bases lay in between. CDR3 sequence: CASSPMGGDIYYEQYF. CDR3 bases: TGTGCCAGCAGCCCTATGGGGGGGGACATCTACTACGAGCAGTACTTC.